This T cell receptor (beta chain) was recorded in a study of blood T cell repertoires in COVID-19. Study summary: The United States, Italy and Spain provided the acute and convalescent COVID-19 samples. T cells, B-cell-depleted T cells, or PBMCs provided the cDNA or gDNA that served as material.

V was pared by 6 bases and J by 5 bases, with 8 bases of the junction left unmatched. The CDR3 length is 14 residues. Germline CDR1 reads MNHEY; CDR2 reads SMNVEV (reference sequence). Per the original data handling: Amplification of reference gene primers provided the estimated nucleated cell counts. Profiled with immunoSEQ multiplex PCR; TCRdb holds only in-frame clones, not every one. Clone size and V and J calls were adopted from that table, with D and trimming inferred from the DNA. The sample records about 76,000 clones, roughly 81% being singletons. Seattle patient enrollment occurred during active infection, with longitudinal follow-up thereafter.

The genes are TRBV27 and TRBJ1-1; TRBD1 agrees at 8 bases. The receptor was isolated from a man in his sixties with COVID-19, enrolled during active disease. The sample taken for sequencing was peripheral blood. CDR3 nucleotide sequence: TGTGCCAGCAGCTACAGGGGGGTCACAACTGAAGCTTTCTTT. Protein product: CASSYRGVTTEAFF.